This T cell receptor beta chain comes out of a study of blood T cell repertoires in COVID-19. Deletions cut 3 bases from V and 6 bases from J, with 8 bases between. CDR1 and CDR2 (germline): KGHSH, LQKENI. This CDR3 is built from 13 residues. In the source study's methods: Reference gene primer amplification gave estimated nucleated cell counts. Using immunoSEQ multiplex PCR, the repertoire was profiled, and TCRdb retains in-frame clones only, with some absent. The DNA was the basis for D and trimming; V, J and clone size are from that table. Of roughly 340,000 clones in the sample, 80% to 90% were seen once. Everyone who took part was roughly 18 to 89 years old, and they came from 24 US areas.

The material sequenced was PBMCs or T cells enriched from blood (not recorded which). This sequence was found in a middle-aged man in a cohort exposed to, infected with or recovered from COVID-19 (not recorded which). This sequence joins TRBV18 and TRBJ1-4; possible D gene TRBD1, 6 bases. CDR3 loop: CASSPRTDEKLFF. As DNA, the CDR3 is TGTGCCAGCTCACCCCGGACAGATGAAAAACTGTTTTTT.